Reported below is one T cell receptor beta chain. This clonotype showed up many times. The target of this receptor is not known. Base-call qualities are not available, and no considerably larger clone is one nucleotide away. The axillary draining lymph nodes of breast cancer patients were the source of the lymph node samples. The source of the sample is a study of breast tumors, draining lymph nodes, adjacent tissues (TCRdb year 2016). Regarding the study in general: TCR beta repertoires were compared across tumor, adjacent nontumor tissue and axillary lymph nodes obtained from breast cancer patients. In human breast cancer, the study set out to evaluate how tumor, surrounding tissue and draining lymph node repertoires relate to one another and whether T cells may move between these sites. General conclusions and limits of the study: The conclusion that tumor T cells originate in lymph nodes was presented as consistent with a hypothesis rather than as directly demonstrated. Tumor T-cell repertoires showed less diversity than lymph node repertoires and more diversity than nontumor tissue repertoires, and tumor T-cell repertoires showed preferential V and J gene usage. The data were considered consistent with the idea that most tumor T cells come from the lymph node and then expand in tumor tissue. Tumor and nontumor tissue repertoires were found to be significantly more similar in luminal-like than in basal-like breast cancer.

The CDR3 runs 17 amino acids, cysteine and phenylalanine included. This entry keeps only the CDR3 DNA: 51 bases, framed from base 1. CDR1 SGHRS and CDR2 YFSETQ were looked up in the germline V gene. Here V drops 3 bases and J drops 2 bases, and the junction holds 3 bases not matched to any gene. The sequencer listed for this sample is Illumina HiSeq 2000. Multiplex PCR amplification was used to generate the TCR beta chain libraries. The amplified TCR beta chain products were analyzed by high-throughput sequencing. TCRdb applied fastp at Q25 and MiXCR to the public reads, then kept only in-frame beta chains. Rows with a matching CDR3 protein are joined into one entry that keeps the most common DNA and genes. The sample table holds around 290,000 distinct CDR3 sequences, of which around 30% were seen once. Of the sample, 1.1% is held by the ten largest clones.

This clonotype was sampled from a female donor with breast cancer. Some clones in this sample may be carry-over from other donors' samples. The chain employs TRBV5-1 and TRBJ2-1, with 15 middle bases fitting TRBD2. The specimen sequenced was axillary lymph node tissue. The nucleotide sequence reads as follows: TGCGCCAGCAGCTCGGGACTAGCGGGAGGTCCCTACAATGAGCAGTTCTTC. The translation is CASSSGLAGGPYNEQFF.